What follows describes a single T cell receptor beta chain. Its target is not known. The data stem from a study of radiotherapy plus CTLA-4 blockade in lung cancer. Study summary: Objective responses arose in about 18% of patients, and under 40% experienced disease control.

This table comes from immunoSEQ multiplex PCR, and its TCRdb copy is limited to in-frame clones, with some not included. The sample records under 35,000 clones, approximately 77% being singletons. CDR1 is MNHNY, CDR2 SVGAGI, per germline (reference sequence). The CDR3 loop spans 14 amino acids. Trimming pared 6 bases from V and 3 bases from J, leaving 14 bases between. Overall study findings and caveats: Blood-borne expansion of tumor-derived TCR clones followed radiotherapy plus ipilimumab.

This clonotype originated in a human donor with non-small cell lung cancer whose response to radiotherapy plus ipilimumab could not be evaluated. The sample was peripheral blood, taken from a patient treated with radiotherapy plus ipilimumab. The rearrangement uses TRBV6-6 and TRBJ2-5; maybe TRBD2 (5 bases). The CDR3 is CASRRTGDEETQYF. CDR3 DNA sequence: TGTGCCAGCAGAAGAACCGGGGATGAAGAGACCCAGTACTTC.